The clone carrying this T cell receptor (beta chain) was counted between two and nine times. Each CDR3 protein is one row after TCRdb ran MiXCR on the RACE reads. The data show tens of thousands of distinct CDR3 sequences, with roughly 8.5% seen just once and 2.9% held by the top ten. This record comes from a study of human T cells and chemical hapten exposure. For the study at large: Small pooled library volume differences mainly caused per-sample TCR yield variation.

Described time point: healthy volunteer bleed at 2 weeks. Total RNA extraction was carried out from unfractionated whole blood. Trimming at V came to 0 bases and at J to 8 bases, leaving 5 bases not matched to a gene. CDR1 is MRHNA and CDR2 is SNTAGT in the germline V gene. The CDR3 consists of 16 residues. This clonotype was sampled from a female donor in good health. Some clones in this sample may be carry-over from other donors' samples. The chain carries TRBV6-4 and TRBJ2-1; 12 nucleotides line up with TRBD2. The sample consisted of whole blood. CDR3 residues: CASSDSGLAGIHEQFF. In DNA form, the CDR3 reads TGTGCCAGCAGTGACTCAGGACTAGCGGGAATTCATGAGCAGTTCTTC.